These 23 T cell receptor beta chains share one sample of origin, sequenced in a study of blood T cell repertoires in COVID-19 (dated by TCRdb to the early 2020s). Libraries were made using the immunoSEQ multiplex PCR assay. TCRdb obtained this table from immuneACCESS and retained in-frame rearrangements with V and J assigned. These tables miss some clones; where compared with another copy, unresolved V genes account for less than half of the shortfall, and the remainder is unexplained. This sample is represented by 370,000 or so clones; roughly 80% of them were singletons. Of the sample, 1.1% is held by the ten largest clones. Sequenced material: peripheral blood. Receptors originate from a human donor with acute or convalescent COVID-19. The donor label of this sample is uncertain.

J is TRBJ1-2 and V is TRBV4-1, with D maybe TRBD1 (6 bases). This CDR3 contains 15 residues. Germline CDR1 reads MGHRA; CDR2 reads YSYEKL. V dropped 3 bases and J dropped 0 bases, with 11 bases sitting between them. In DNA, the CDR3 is TGCGCCAGCAGCCATCCGGGACACCCTAACTATGGCTACACCTTC. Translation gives CASSHPGHPNYGYTF.

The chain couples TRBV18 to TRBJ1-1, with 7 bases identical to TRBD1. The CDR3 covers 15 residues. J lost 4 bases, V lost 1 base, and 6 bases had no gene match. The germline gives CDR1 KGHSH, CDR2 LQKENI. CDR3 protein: CASSPLPPGGTEAFF. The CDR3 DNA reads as TGTGCCAGCTCACCACTTCCCCCAGGGGGCACTGAAGCTTTCTTT.

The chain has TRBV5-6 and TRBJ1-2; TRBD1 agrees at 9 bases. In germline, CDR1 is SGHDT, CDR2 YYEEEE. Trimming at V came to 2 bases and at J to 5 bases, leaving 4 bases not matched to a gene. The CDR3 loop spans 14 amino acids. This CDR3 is CASSFRDRVYGYTF. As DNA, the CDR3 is TGTGCCAGCAGCTTCCGGGACAGGGTTTATGGCTACACCTTC.

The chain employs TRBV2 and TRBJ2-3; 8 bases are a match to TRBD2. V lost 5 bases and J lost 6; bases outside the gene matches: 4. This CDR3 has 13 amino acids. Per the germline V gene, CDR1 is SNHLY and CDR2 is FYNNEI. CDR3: CASSRERGDTQYF. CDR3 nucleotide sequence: TGTGCCAGCAGTCGGGAGCGGGGGGATACGCAGTATTTT.

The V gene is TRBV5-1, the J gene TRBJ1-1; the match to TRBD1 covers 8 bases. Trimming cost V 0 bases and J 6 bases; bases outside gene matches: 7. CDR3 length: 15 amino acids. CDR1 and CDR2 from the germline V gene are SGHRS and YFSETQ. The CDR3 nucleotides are TGCGCCAGCAGCTTGGCCGTAGGACAGGGTTCTGAAGCTTTCTTT. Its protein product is CASSLAVGQGSEAFF.

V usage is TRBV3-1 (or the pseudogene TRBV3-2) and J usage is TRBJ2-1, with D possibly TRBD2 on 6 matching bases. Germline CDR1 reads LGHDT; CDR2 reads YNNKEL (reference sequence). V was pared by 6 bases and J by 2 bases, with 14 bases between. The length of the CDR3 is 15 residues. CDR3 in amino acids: CASRGHLATYNEQFF. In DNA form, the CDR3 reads TGTGCCAGCAGAGGGCATCTAGCGACCTACAATGAGCAGTTCTTC.

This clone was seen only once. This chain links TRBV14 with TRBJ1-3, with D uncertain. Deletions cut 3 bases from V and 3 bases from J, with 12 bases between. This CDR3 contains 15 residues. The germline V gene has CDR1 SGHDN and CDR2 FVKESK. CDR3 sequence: CASSQNGLFGNTIYF. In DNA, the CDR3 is TGTGCCAGCAGCCAGAACGGACTATTTGGAAACACCATATATTTT.

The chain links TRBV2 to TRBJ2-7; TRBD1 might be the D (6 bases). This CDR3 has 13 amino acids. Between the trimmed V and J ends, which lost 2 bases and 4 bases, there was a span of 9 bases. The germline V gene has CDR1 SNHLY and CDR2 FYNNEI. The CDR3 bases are TGTGCCAGCAGTGAACAGGGGTGGTACGAGCAGTACTTC. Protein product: CASSEQGWYEQYF.

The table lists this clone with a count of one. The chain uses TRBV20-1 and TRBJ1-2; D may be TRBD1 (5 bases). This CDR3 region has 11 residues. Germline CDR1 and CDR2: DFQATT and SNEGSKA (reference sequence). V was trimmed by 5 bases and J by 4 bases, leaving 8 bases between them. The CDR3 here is CSAWGGYGYTF. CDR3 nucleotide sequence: TGCAGTGCTTGGGGGGGCTATGGCTACACCTTC.

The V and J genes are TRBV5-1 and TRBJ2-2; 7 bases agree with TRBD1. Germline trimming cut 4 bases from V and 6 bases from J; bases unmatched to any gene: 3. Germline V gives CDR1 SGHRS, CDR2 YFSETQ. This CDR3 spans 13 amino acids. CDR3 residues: CASSPQGAGELFF. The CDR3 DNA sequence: TGCGCCAGCAGCCCGCAGGGGGCCGGGGAGCTGTTTTTT.

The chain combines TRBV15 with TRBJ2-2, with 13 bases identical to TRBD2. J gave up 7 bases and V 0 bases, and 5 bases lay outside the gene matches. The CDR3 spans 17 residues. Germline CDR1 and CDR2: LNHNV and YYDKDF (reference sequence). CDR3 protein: CATSRDRTSGRLGELFF. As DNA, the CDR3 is TGTGCCACCAGCAGAGATCGGACTAGCGGGAGACTCGGGGAGCTGTTTTTT.

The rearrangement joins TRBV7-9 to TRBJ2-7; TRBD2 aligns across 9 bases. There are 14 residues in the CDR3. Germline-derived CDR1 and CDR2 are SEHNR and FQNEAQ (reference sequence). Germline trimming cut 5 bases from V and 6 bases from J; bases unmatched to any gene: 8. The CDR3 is CASSPQAGGGEQYF. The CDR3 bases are TGTGCCAGCAGCCCCCAGGCGGGGGGGGGCGAGCAGTACTTC.

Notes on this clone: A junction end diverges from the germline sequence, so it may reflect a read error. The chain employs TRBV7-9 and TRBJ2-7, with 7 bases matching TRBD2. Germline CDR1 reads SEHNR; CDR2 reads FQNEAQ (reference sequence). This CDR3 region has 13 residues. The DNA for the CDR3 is TGTGCTAGCAGGCTAGCGGCGGGATACGAGCAGTACTTC. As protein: CASRLAAGYEQYF.

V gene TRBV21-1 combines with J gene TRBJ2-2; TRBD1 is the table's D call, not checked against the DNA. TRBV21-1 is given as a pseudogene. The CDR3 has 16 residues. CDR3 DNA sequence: TGTGCCAGCGGGGCAGGAAGAGATACGAACACCGGGGAGCTGTTTTTT. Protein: CASGAGRDTNTGELFF.

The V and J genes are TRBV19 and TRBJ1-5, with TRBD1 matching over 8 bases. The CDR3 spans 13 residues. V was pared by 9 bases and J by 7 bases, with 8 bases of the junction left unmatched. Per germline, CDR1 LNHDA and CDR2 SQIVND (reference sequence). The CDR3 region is CASTGTGDQPQHF. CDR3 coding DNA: TGTGCCAGCACCGGGACAGGTGACCAGCCCCAGCATTTT.

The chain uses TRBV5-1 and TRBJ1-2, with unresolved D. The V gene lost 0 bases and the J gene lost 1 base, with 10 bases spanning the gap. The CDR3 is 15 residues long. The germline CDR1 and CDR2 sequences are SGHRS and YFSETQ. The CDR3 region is CASSLGGVLNYGYTF. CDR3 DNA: TGCGCCAGCAGCTTGGGCGGAGTCCTTAACTATGGCTACACCTTC.

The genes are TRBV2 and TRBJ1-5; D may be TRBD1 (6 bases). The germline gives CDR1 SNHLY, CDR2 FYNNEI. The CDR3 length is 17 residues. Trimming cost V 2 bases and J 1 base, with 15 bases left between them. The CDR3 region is CASSEQGSILSNQPQHF. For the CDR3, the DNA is TGTGCCAGCAGTGAACAGGGGTCGATTCTGAGCAATCAGCCCCAGCATTTT. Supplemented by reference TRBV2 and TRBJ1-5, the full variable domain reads EPEVTQTPSHQVTQMGQEVILRCVPISNHLYFYWYRQILGQKVEFLVSFYNNEISEKSEIFDDQFSVERPDGSNFTLKIRSTKLEDSAMYFCASSEQGSILSNQPQHFGDGTRLSIL.

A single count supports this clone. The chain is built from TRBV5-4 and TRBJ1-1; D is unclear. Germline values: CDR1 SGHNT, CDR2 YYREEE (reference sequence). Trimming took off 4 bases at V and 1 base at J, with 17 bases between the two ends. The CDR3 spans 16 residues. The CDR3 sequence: CASSPTTNTRNTEAFF. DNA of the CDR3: TGTGCCAGCAGCCCTACTACCAATACAAGGAACACTGAAGCTTTCTTT.

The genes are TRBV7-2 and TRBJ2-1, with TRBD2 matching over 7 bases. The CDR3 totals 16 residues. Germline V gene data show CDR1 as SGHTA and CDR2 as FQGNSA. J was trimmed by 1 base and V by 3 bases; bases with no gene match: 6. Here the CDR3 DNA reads TGTGCCAGCAGCTTTTACGGGGGGTTTTCCTACAATGAGCAGTTCTTC. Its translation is CASSFYGGFSYNEQFF.

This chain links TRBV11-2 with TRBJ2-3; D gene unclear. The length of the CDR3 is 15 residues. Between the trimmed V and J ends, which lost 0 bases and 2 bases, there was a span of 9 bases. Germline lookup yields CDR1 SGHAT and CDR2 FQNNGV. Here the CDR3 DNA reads TGTGCCAGCAGCTTAGATCTCGACACCACAGATACGCAGTATTTT. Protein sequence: CASSLDLDTTDTQYF.

CDR3 DNA: TGTGCCAGCAGCTTAGAGGGCAGGGGTGTGGATGGCTACACCTTC. Translation gives CASSLEGRGVDGYTF. The gene calls are TRBV11-2 and TRBJ1-2; weak D call: TRBD1 (6 bases). Per germline, CDR1 SGHAT and CDR2 FQNNGV. Deletions cut 0 bases from V and 6 bases from J, with 14 bases between. This CDR3 comprises 15 residues.

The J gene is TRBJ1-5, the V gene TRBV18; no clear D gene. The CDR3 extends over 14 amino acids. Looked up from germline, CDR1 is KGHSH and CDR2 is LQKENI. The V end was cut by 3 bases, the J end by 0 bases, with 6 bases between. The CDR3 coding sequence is TGTGCCAGCTCACCCCCGTATAGCAATCAGCCCCAGCATTTT. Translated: CASSPPYSNQPQHF.

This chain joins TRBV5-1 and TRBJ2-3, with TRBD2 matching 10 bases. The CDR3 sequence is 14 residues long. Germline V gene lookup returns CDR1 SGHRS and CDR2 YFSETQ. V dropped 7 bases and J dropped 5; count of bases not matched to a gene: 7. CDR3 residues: CASEPGLALDTQYF. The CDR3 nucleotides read TGCGCCAGCGAACCGGGACTAGCGTTAGATACGCAGTATTTT.